The 10 T cell receptor beta chains presented below share a single source sample, sequenced in a study of T cells in Graves' hyperthyroidism and ophthalmopathy. There were TCR beta CDR3 regions amplified from RNA transcripts. An initial round of RT-PCR targeting the TCR CDR3 relied on the HTBI primer set. Each CDR3 protein is one row after TCRdb ran MiXCR on the multiplex PCR reads. The sample holds 400,000 or so distinct CDR3 sequences, roughly 13% seen once. Sequencing was carried out using blood. These receptors were obtained from a man aged 45 to 65 with Graves' ophthalmopathy.

The J gene is TRBJ2-7, the V gene TRBV5-6, with 10 nucleotides matching TRBD2. V lost 0 bases and J lost 4; bases outside the gene matches: 7. The CDR3 runs to 16 residues. CDR1 SGHDT and CDR2 YYEEEE come from the germline V gene. This CDR3 is CASSLDAPSGSYEQYF. The CDR3 coding sequence is TGTGCCAGCAGCTTGGATGCTCCTAGCGGGAGTTACGAGCAGTACTTC.

This clonotype came up many times. V gene TRBV28 combines with J gene TRBJ2-2; a possible D gene is TRBD2 (5 bases). CDR3 length: 17 residues. V was pared by 3 bases and J by 1 base, with 15 bases between. The germline V gene has CDR1 MDHEN and CDR2 SYDVKM. CDR3 residues: CASSFGSFGKNTGELFF. For the CDR3, the DNA is TGTGCCAGCAGTTTCGGGTCCTTCGGGAAGAACACCGGGGAGCTGTTTTTT.

This chain uses TRBV14 with TRBJ2-3, with D hard to call. Looked up from germline, CDR1 is SGHDN and CDR2 is FVKESK. The germline V and J ends were trimmed by 6 bases and 4 bases, with 11 bases remaining between them. The CDR3 extends over 13 amino acids. CDR3 protein: CASRRSRADTQYF. Written as DNA, the CDR3 is TGTGCCAGCAGGCGGAGCCGGGCAGATACGCAGTATTTT.

This clonotype was seen only a few times. V and J are TRBV24-1 and TRBJ2-2; 7 nucleotides match TRBD1. Looked up from germline, CDR1 is KGHDR and CDR2 is SFDVKD. This CDR3 spans 16 amino acids. V shed 3 bases and J 3 bases; nucleotides not matched to a gene: 6. The CDR3 spells CATSDAGTADTGELFF. In nucleotides, the CDR3 is TGTGCCACCAGTGATGCCGGGACAGCGGACACCGGGGAGCTGTTTTTT.

This clonotype was recorded many times. This sequence joins TRBV5-1 and TRBJ2-3; TRBD2 aligns across 7 bases. Germline-derived CDR1 and CDR2 are SGHRS and YFSETQ. The CDR3 is 18 residues long. V gave up 2 bases and J gave up 4 bases; unmatched junction bases: 16. This chain's CDR3 is CASSLRSRDYGRADTQYF. CDR3 bases: TGCGCCAGCAGCTTACGATCCCGGGACTATGGACGGGCAGATACGCAGTATTTT.

This clonotype was observed a handful of times. This chain joins TRBV7-9 and TRBJ2-2; maybe TRBD2 (6 bases). The CDR3 has 15 residues. CDR1 SEHNR and CDR2 FQNEAQ come from the germline V gene (reference sequence). V gave up 5 bases and J gave up 5 bases, with 15 bases separating them. The CDR3 DNA reads TGTGCCAGCAGCCCGGAGGGGTTAGCAACCGGGGAGCTGTTTTTT. Its protein is CASSPEGLATGELFF.

This clonotype was recorded at least ten times. The rearrangement links TRBV5-1 to TRBJ2-1; 9 bases agree with TRBD2. CDR3 length equals 16 residues. V lost 1 base, J lost 4 bases, and 6 bases stayed unmatched. Germline V gene lookup returns CDR1 SGHRS and CDR2 YFSETQ. CDR3 residues: CASSLFRLAEYNEQFF. CDR3 DNA sequence: TGCGCCAGCAGCTTGTTTAGACTAGCGGAATACAATGAGCAGTTCTTC.

This clonotype was seen ten or more times. The chain couples TRBV24-1 to TRBJ2-3, with D uncertain. V dropped 6 bases and J dropped 5 bases, with 11 bases sitting between them. The CDR3 covers 13 residues. Germline V lookup: CDR1 KGHDR, CDR2 SFDVKD. As DNA, the CDR3 is TGTGCCACCAGTCCGGCAGGCGGAGATACGCAGTATTTT. Its protein is CATSPAGGDTQYF.

This clonotype was seen a handful of times. The chain has TRBV20-1 and TRBJ1-4; no definite D call. There are 13 residues in the CDR3. Germline assignment: CDR1 DFQATT and CDR2 SNEGSKA (reference sequence). The CDR3: CMGKGGFNEKLFF. The CDR3 DNA sequence: TGCATGGGAAAGGGCGGATTTAATGAAAAACTGTTTTTT.

Only a few counts were recorded for this clonotype. The conserved phenylalanine or tryptophan normally closing the CDR3 is absent here, so this likely arose from a read error. The CDR3 here is CSARQGLAYEQYL. CDR3 bases: TGCAGTGCTAGACAGGGACTAGCCTACGAGCAGTACCTC. This chain joins TRBV20-1 and TRBJ2-7, with 8 positions matching TRBD2. Germline-derived CDR1 and CDR2 are DFQATT and SNEGSKA (reference sequence). Unmatched junction bases numbered 2, after V lost 2 bases and J lost 2 bases. The CDR3 spans 13 residues.